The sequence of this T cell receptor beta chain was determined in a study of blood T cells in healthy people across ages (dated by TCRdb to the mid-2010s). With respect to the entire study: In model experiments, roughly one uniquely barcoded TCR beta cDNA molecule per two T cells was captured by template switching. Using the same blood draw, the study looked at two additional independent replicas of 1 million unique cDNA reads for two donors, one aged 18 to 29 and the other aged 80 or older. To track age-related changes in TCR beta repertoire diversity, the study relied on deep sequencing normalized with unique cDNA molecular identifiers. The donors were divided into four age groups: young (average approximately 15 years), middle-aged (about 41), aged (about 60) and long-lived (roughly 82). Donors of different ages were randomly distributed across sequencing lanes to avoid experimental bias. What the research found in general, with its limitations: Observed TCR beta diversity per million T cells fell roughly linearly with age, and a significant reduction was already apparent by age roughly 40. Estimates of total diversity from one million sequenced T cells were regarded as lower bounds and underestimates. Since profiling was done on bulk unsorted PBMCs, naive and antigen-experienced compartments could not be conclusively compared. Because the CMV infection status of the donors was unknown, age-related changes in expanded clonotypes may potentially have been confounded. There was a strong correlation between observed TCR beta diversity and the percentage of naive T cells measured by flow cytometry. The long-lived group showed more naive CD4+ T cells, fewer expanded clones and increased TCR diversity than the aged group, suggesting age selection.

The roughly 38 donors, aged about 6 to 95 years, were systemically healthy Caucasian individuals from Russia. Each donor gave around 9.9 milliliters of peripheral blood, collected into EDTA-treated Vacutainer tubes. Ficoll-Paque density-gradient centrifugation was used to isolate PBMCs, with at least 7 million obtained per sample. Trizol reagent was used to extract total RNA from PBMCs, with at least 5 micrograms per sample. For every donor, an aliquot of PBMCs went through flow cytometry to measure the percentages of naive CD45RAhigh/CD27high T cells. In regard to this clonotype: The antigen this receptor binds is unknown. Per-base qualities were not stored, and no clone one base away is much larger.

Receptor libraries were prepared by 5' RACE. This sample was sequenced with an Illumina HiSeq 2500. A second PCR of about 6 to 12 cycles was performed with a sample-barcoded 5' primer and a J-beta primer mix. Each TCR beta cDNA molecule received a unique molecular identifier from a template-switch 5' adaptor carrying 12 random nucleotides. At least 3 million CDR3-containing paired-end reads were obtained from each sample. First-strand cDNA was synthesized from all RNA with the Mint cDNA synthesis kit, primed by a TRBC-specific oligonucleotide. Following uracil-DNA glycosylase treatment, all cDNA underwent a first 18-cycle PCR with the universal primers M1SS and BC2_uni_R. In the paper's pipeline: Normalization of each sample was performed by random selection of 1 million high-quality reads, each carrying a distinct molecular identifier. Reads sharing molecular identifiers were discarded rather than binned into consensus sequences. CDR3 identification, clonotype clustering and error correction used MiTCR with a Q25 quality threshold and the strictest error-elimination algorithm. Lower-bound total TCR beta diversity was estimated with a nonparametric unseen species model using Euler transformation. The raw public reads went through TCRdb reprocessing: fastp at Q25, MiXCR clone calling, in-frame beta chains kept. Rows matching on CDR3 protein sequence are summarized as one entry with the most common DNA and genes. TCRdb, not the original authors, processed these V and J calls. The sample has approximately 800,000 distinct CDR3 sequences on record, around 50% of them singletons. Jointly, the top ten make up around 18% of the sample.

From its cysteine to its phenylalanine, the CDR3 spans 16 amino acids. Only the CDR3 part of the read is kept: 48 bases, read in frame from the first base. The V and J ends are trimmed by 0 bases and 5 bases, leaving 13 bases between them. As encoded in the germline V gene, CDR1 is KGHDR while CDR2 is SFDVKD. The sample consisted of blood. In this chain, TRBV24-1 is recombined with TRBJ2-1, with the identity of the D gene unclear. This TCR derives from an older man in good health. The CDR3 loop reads CATSDLLLGHNNEQFF. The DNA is TGTGCCACCAGTGATTTGCTGTTGGGCCACAACAATGAGCAGTTCTTC.